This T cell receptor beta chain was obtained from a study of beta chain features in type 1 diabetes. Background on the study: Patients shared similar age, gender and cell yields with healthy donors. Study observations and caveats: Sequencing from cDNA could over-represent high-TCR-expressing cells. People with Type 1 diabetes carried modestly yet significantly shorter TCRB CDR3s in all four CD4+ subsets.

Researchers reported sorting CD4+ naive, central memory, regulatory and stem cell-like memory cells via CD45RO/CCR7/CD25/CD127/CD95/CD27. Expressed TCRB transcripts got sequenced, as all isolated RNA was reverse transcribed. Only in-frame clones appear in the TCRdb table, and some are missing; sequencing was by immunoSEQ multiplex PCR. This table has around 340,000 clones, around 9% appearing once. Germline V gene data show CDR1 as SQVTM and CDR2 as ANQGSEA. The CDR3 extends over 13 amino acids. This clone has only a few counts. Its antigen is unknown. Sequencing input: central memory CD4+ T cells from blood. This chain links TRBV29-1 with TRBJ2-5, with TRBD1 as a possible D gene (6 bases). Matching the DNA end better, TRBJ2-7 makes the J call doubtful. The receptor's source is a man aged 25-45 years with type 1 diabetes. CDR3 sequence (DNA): TGCAGCGTTGGGCAGGGGAGTTTTCGCGAGCAGTACTTC. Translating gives CSVGQGSFREQYF.